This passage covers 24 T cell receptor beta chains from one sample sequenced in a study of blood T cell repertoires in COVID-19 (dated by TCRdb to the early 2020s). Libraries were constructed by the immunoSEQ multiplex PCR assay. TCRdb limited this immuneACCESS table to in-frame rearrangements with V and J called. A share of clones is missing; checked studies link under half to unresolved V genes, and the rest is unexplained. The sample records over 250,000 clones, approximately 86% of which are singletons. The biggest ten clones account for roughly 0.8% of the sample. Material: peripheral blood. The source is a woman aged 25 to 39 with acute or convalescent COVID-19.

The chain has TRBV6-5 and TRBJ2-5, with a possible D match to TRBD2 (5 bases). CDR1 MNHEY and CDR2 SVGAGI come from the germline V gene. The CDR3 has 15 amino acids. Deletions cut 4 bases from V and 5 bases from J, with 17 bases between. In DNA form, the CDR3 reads TGTGCCAGCAGTTCGGTCGACTATCAACAGGAGACCCAGTACTTC. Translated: CASSSVDYQQETQYF.

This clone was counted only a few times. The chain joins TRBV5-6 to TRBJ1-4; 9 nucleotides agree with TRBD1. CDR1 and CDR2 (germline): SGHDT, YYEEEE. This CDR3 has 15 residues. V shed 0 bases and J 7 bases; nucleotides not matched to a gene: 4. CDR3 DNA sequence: TGTGCCAGCAGCTTGGGCGGGACAGGGAGTGAAAAACTGTTTTTT. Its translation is CASSLGGTGSEKLFF. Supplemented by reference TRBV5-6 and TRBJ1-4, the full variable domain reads DAGVTQSPTHLIKTRGQQVTLRCSPKSGHDTVSWYQQALGQGPQFIFQYYEEEERQRGNFPDRFSGHQFPNYSSELNVNALLLGDSALYLCASSLGGTGSEKLFFGSGTQLSVL.

The CDR3 protein is CASSQDVAGGYEQYF. The CDR3 DNA reads as TGCGCCAGCAGTCAAGATGTGGCGGGAGGGTACGAGCAGTACTTC. The chain links TRBV23-1 to TRBJ2-7, with 9 bases identical to TRBD2. TRBV23-1 belongs to the ORF category, with a function that is uncertain. Trimming at V came to 2 bases and at J to 4 bases, leaving 6 bases not matched to a gene. The length of the CDR3 is 15 residues.

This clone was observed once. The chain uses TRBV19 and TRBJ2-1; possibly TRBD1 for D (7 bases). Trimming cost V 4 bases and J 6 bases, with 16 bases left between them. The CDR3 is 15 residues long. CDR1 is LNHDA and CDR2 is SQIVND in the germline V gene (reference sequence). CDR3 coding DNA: TGTGCCAGTAGTAAGGGGACTCAGGGGGGCAATGAGCAGTTCTTC. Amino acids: CASSKGTQGGNEQFF.

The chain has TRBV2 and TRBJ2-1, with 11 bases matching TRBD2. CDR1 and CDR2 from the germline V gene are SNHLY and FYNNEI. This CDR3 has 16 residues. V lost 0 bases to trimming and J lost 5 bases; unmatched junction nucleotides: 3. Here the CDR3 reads CASSEATSGINNEQFF. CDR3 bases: TGTGCCAGCAGTGAAGCGACTAGCGGGATAAACAATGAGCAGTTCTTC.

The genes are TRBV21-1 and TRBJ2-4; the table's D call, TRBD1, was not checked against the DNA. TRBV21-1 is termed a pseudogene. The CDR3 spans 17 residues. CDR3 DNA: TGTGCCAGCAGCCTTCCCGGGACAGGGGGCGAACAAAACATTCAGTACTTC. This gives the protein CASSLPGTGGEQNIQYF.

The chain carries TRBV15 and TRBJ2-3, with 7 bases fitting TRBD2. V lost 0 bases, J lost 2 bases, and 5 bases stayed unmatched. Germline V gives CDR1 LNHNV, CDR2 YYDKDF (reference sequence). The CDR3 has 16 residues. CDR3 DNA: TGTGCCACCAGCAGAGATCTGGCGGGAGCCACAGATACGCAGTATTTT. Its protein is CATSRDLAGATDTQYF.

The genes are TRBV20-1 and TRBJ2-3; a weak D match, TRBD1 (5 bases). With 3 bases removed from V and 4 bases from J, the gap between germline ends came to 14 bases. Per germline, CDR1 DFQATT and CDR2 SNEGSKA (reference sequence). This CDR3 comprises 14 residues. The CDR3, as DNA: TGCAGTGCTAGTCAGGGAAAAGGGGCAGATACGCAGTATTTT. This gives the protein CSASQGKGADTQYF.

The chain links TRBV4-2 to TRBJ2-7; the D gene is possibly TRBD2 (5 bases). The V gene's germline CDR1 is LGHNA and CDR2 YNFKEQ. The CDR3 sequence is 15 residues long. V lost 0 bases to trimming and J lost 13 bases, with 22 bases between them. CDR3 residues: CASSQEIGLVGKGYF. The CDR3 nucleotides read TGTGCCAGCAGCCAAGAAATAGGGTTGGTCGGGAAGGGTTACTTC.

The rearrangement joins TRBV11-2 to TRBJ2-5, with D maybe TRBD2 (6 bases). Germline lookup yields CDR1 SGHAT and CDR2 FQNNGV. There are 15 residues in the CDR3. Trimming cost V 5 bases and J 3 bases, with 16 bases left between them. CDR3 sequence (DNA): TGTGCCAGCAGCCGGAGGGATGATGGGAAAGAGACCCAGTACTTC. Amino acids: CASSRRDDGKETQYF. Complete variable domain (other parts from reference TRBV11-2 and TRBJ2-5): EAGVAQSPRYKIIEKRQSVAFWCNPISGHATLYWYQQILGQGPKLLIQFQNNGVVDDSQLPKDRFSAERLKGVDSTLKIQPAKLEDSAVYLCASSRRDDGKETQYFGPGTRLLVL.

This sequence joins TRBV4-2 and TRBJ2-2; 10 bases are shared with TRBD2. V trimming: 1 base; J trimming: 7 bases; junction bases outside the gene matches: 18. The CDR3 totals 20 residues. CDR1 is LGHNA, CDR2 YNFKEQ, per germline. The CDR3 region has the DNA TGTGCCAGCAGCCAAGCCTTGAATTGGGCTAGCGGGAGTTGGGTCGGGGAGCTGTTTTTT. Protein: CASSQALNWASGSWVGELFF.

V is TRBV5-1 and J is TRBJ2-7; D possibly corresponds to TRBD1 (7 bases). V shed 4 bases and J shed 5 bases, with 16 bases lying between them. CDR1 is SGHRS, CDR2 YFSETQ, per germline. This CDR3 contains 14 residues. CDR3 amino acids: CASSAGQSFHEQYF. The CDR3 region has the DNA TGCGCCAGCAGCGCGGGACAGTCGTTCCACGAGCAGTACTTC.

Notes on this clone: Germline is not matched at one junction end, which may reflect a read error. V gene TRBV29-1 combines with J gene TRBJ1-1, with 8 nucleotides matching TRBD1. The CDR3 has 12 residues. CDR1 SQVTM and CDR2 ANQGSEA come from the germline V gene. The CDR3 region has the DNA TGCAGCGTTAACAGGGGGAACGCTGAAGCTTTCTTT. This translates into CSVNRGNAEAFF.

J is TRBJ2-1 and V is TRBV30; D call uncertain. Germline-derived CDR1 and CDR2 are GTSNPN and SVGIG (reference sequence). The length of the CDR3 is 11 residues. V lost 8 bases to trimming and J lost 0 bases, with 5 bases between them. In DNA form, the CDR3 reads TGTGCCACGAGCTCCTACAATGAGCAGTTCTTC. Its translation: CATSSYNEQFF.

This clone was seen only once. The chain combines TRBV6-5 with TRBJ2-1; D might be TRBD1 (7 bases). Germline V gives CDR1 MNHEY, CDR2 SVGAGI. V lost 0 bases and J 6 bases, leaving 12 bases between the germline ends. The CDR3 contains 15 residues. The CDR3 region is CASSYSRQGLNEQFF. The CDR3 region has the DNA TGTGCCAGCAGTTACTCGAGACAGGGACTCAATGAGCAGTTCTTC.

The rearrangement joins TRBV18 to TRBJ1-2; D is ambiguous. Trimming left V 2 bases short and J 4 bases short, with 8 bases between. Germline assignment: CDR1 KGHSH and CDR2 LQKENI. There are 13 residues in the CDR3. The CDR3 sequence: CASSPKSLYGYTF. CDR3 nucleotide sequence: TGTGCCAGCTCACCAAAAAGCCTCTATGGCTACACCTTC.

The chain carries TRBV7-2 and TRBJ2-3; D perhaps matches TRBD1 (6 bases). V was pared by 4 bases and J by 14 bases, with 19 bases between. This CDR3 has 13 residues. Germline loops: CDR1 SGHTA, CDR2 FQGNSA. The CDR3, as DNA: TGTGCCAGCAGCTCCGGGACCGCCCGCAGGGGGTATTTT. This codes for CASSSGTARRGYF.

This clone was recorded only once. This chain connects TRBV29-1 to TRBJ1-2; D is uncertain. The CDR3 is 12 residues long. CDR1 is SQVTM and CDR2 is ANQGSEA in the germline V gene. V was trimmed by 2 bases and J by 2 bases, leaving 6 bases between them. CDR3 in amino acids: CSVENYNYGYTF. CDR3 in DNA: TGCAGCGTTGAAAACTACAACTATGGCTACACCTTC.

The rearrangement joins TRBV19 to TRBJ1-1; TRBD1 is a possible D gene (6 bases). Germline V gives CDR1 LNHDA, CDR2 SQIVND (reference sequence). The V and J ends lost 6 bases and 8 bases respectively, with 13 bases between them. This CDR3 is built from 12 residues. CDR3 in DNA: TGTGCCAGTAGCTCGACAGGATGGGAAGCTTTCTTT. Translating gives CASSSTGWEAFF.

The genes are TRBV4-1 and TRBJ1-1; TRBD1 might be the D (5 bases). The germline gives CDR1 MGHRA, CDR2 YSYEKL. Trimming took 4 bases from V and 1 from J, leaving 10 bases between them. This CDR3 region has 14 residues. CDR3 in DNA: TGCGCCAGCAGCCGCCTAACAGGGAACACTGAAGCTTTCTTT. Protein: CASSRLTGNTEAFF.

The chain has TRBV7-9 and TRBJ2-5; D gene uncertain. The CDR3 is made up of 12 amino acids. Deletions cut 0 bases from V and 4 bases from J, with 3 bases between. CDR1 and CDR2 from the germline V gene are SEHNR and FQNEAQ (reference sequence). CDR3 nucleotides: TGTGCCAGCAGCTTAGCGCGAGAGACCCAGTACTTC. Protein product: CASSLARETQYF.

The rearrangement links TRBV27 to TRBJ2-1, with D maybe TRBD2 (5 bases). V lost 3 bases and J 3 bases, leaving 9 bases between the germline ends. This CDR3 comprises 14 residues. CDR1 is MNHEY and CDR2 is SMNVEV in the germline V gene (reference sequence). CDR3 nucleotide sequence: TGTGCCAGCAGTTTCCAGCGGAACTACAATGAGCAGTTCTTC. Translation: CASSFQRNYNEQFF.

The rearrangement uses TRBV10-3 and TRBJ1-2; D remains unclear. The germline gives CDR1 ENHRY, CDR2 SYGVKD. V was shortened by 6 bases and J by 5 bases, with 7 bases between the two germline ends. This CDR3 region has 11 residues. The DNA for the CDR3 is TGTGCCATCAGCGAGACTTATGGCTACACCTTC. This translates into CAISETYGYTF.

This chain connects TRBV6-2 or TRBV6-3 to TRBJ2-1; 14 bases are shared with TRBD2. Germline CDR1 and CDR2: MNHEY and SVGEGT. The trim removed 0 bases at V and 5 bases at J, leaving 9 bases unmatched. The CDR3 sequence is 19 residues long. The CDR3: CASSYSTAGTSGRNNEQFF. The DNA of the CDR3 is TGTGCCAGCAGTTACTCGACCGCGGGGACTAGCGGGAGAAACAATGAGCAGTTCTTC.